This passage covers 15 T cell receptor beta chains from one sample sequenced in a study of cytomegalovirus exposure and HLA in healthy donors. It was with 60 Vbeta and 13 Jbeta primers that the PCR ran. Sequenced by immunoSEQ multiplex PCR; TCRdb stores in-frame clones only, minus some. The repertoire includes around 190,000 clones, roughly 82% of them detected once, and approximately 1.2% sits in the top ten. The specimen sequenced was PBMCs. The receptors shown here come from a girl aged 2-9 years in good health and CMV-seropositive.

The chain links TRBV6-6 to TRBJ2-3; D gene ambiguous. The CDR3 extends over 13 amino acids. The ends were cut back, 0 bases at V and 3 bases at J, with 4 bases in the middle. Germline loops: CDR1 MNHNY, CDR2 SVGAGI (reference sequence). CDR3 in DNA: TGTGCCAGCAGTTACTCTCCGACAGATACGCAGTATTTT. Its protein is CASSYSPTDTQYF.

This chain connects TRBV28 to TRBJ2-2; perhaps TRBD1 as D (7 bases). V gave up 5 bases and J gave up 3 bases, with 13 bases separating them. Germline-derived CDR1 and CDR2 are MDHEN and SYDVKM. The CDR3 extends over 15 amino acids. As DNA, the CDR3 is TGTGCCAGCAGTCCGGGACAGCGGGACACCGGGGAGCTGTTTTTT. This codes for CASSPGQRDTGELFF.

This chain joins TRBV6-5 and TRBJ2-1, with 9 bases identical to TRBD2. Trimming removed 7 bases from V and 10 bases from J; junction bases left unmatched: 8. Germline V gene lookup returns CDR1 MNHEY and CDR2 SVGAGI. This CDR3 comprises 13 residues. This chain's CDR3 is CASTTRGGVEQFF. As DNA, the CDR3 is TGTGCCAGCACAACTCGCGGGGGGGTAGAGCAGTTCTTC.

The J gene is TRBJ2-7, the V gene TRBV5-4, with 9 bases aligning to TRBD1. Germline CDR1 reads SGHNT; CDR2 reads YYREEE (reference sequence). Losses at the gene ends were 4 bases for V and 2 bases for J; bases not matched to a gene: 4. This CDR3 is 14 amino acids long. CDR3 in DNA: TGTGCCAGCAGCCAATGGACAGGGGCCTACGAGCAGTACTTC. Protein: CASSQWTGAYEQYF.

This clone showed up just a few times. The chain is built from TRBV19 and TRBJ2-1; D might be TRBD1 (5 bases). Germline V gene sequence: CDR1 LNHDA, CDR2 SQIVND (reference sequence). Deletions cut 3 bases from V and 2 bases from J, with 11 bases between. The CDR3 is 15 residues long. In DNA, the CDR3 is TGTGCCAGTAGTATCTCACAGGACCCCTACAATGAGCAGTTCTTC. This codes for CASSISQDPYNEQFF.

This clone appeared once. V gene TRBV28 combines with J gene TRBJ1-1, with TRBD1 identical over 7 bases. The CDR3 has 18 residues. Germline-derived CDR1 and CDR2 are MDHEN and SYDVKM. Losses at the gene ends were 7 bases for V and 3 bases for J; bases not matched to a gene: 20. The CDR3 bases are TGTGCCAGCATTGTAAGCCGGACAGGATGGGCTCGGGACACTGAAGCTTTCTTT. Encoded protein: CASIVSRTGWARDTEAFF.

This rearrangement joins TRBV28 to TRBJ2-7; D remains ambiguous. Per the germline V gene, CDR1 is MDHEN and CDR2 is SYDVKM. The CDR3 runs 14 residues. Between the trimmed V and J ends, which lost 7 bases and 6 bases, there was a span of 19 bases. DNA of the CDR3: TGTGCCAGCACCCCCCCCAGGTCGGTGCGCGAGCAGTACTTC. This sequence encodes CASTPPRSVREQYF.

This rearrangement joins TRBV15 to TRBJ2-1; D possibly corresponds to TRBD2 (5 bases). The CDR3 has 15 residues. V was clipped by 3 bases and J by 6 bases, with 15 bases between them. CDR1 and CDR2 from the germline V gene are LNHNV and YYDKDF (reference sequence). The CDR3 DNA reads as TGTGCCACCAGCAGGGAGAATAGGGCGGGCAATGAGCAGTTCTTC. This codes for CATSRENRAGNEQFF.

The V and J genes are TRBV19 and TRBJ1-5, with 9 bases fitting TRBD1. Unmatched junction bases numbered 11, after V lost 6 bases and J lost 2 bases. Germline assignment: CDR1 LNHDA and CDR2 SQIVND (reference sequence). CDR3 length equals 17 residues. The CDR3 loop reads CASRIKQGALGNQPQHF. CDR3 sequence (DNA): TGTGCCAGTAGAATCAAACAGGGGGCGCTGGGCAATCAGCCCCAGCATTTT.

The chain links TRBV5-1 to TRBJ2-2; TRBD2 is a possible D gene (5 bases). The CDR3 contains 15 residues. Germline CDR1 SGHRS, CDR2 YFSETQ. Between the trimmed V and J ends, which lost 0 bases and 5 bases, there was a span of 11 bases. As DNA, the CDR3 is TGCGCCAGCAGCTTGGACCCCACTAGGACCGGGGAGCTGTTTTTT. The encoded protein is CASSLDPTRTGELFF.

CDR3 loop: CASRSPSYGYTF. Written as DNA, the CDR3 is TGTGCCAGCAGATCCCCCTCCTATGGCTACACCTTC. V and J are TRBV28 and TRBJ1-2; unclear D gene. This CDR3 is built from 12 residues. In germline, CDR1 is MDHEN, CDR2 SYDVKM. With 6 bases removed from V and 4 bases from J, the gap between germline ends came to 9 bases.

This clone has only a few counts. CDR3 nucleotide sequence: TGTGCCAGCAGCAGAGGACAGGGGAGGTCACCCCTCCACTTT. It translates to CASSRGQGRSPLHF. The chain links TRBV6-5 to TRBJ1-6; 9 nucleotides align to TRBD1. The CDR3 runs 14 residues. V lost 6 bases and J lost 10; bases outside the gene matches: 7. The germline CDR1 and CDR2 sequences are MNHEY and SVGAGI.

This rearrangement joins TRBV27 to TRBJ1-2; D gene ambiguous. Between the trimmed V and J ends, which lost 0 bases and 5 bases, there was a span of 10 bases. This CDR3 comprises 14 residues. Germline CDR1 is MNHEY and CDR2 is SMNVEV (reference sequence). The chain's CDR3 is CASSLSPVLYGYTF. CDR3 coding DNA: TGTGCCAGCAGTTTATCTCCGGTTCTTTATGGCTACACCTTC.

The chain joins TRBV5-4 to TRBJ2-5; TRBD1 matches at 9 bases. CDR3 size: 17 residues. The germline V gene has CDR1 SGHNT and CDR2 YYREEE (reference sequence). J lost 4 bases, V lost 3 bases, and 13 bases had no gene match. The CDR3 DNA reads TGTGCCAGCAGCTCCCAACTAGGGACAGGGCGGGGAGAGACCCAGTACTTC. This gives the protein CASSSQLGTGRGETQYF.

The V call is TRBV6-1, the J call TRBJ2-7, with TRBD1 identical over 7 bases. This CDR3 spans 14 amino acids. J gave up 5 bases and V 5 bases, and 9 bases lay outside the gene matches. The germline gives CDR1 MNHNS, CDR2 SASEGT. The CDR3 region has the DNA TGTGCCAGCAGTCTCGACAGGGTCAGTGACGAGCAGTACTTC. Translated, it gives CASSLDRVSDEQYF.